A selection of T cell receptor beta chains follows, all from one sample in a study of blood T cell repertoires in COVID-19. The repertoire was sequenced with immunoSEQ multiplex PCR; TCRdb's copy has only in-frame clones and lacks some. The repertoire holds more than 150,000 clones, with roughly four fifths as singletons. Sequencing used PBMCs or T cells enriched from blood (not recorded which). The receptors were sampled from a man aged 35-49 years who had recovered from COVID-19. CDR3s include the opening cysteine and the closing phenylalanine or tryptophan. The D gene is left open where the match is weak. A clone size is listed for some rows: how often the clone was seen (once, few, many), or a class if it is expanded.

TRBD2 - TRBJ2-1 TRBV10-1 TGCGCCTCCTCGTTGGGGACTAGCGTATATGAGCAGTTCTTC CASSLGTSVYEQFF
- - TRBJ2-7 TRBV29-1 TGCAGCGTTGTGGGCAGGCTGTACGAGCAGTACTTC CSVVGRLYEQYF
TRBD2 - TRBJ2-3 TRBV30 TGTGCCTGGAGTGTAAGGATCCTAGCGGGGGGGGCAGATACGCAGTATTTT CAWSVRILAGGADTQYF
- - TRBJ1-5 TRBV6-2/TRBV6-3 TGTGCCAGCAGCGGAGGGACTGGACAGCCCCAGCATTTT CASSGGTGQPQHF
TRBD1 once TRBJ2-2 TRBV5-1 TGCGCCAGCAGCCAGTTGGGACAGGGCGTCACCGGGGAGCTGTTTTTT CASSQLGQGVTGELFF
TRBD2 - TRBJ2-4 TRBV15 TGTGCCACCAGCAGAGACGCGGGAGCCCCCAAAAACATTCAGTACTTC CATSRDAGAPKNIQYF
- - TRBJ2-7 TRBV6-2/TRBV6-3 TGTGCCAGCAGTAGCCCCGTAGCCTACGAGCAGTACTTC CASSSPVAYEQYF
TRBD1 - TRBJ2-5 TRBV7-3 TGTGCCAGCAGCGGGACAGACCAAGAGACCCAGTACTTC CASSGTDQETQYF
TRBD1 few TRBJ1-6 TRBV5-1 TGCGCCAGCAGCTTAGAGGGGGCGAATAATTCACCCCTCCACTTT CASSLEGANNSPLHF
- few TRBJ1-1 TRBV7-2 TGTGCCAGCAGCTCAATACCGGGGAACACTGAAGCTTTCTTT CASSSIPGNTEAFF
- - TRBJ1-4 TRBV7-3 TGTGCCAGCAGCTTAAGCGGTAACGTTGCAACTAATGAAAAACTGTTTTTT CASSLSGNVATNEKLFF
- - TRBJ2-3 TRBV9 TGTGCCAGCAGTGAAGCGGTTCCCACATATACGCAGTATTTT CASSEAVPTYTQYF
TRBD1 - TRBJ1-2 TRBV27 TGTGCCAGCAGCCCTCGACAGGGGCTGGGGGGCTACACCTTC CASSPRQGLGGYTF
- - TRBJ1-2 TRBV7-3 TGTGCCAGCAGCGATCACTCCGGGGGGGATAATGGCTACACCTTC CASSDHSGGDNGYTF
- - TRBJ1-1 TRBV5-8 TGTGCCAGCAGCCCTAGAGACCGGGGGACTGAAGCTTTCTTT CASSPRDRGTEAFF
- once TRBJ1-4 TRBV5-4 TGTGCCAGCAGCTCTCGACAGACAGTTAATGAAAAACTGTTTTTT CASSSRQTVNEKLFF
TRBD2 - TRBJ2-3 TRBV14 TGTGCCAGCAGCCGAACCCGGACTAGCGGAAATACGCAGTATTTT CASSRTRTSGNTQYF
- - TRBJ1-3 TRBV7-9 TGTGCCAGCAGCTCCCGACAGAGCACCATATATTTT CASSSRQSTIYF
- - TRBJ2-1 TRBV29-1 TGCAGCGTGACCCCTCGCGGGGCTTCATACAATGAGCAGTTCTTC CSVTPRGASYNEQFF
- - TRBJ2-7 TRBV6-2/TRBV6-3 TGTGCCAGCAGTACTAGGACAGACGAGCAGTACTTC CASSTRTDEQYF
- - TRBJ2-3 TRBV5-1 TGCGCCAGCAGCTTGACGAAGACGCGGGGGCAGTATTTT CASSLTKTRGQYF
- - TRBJ2-3 TRBV5-1 TGCGCCAGCAGCCAGGCCGGTAGAACCACCAGCACAGATACGCAGTATTTT CASSQAGRTTSTDTQYF
TRBD1 - TRBJ2-7 TRBV29-1 TGCAGCGCTCAGGGACAGGCGGCGACCTACGAGCAGTACTTC CSAQGQAATYEQYF
- - TRBJ1-3 TRBV7-9 TGTGCCAGCAGCTTTTCGAGTGCCGGAAACACCATATATTTT CASSFSSAGNTIYF
- few TRBJ2-1 TRBV19 TGTGCCAGTAGTATAGATCGGAGCGGCTCCTACAATGAGCAGTTCTTC CASSIDRSGSYNEQFF
TRBD2 - TRBJ2-1 TRBV11-2 TGTGCCAGCAGCTTGGGAGGGAGCTCCTACAATGAGCAGTTCTTC CASSLGGSSYNEQFF
- - TRBJ2-1 TRBV29-1 TGCAGCGGTGGACAGAACAATGAGCAGTTCTTC CSGGQNNEQFF
TRBD2 few TRBJ2-3 TRBV2 TGTGCCAGCAGTGTCCTCGGGAGGAGCACAGATACGCAGTATTTT CASSVLGRSTDTQYF
- - TRBJ1-1 TRBV5-5 TGTGCCAGCAGCTTGGTTTTCCGGGACACTGAAGCTTTCTTT CASSLVFRDTEAFF
TRBD1 - TRBJ1-5 TRBV4-1 TGCGCCAGCAGCCAAGACCTACCGGGACAGGGGGCCAATCAGCCCCAGCATTTT CASSQDLPGQGANQPQHF
- - TRBJ2-6 TRBV18 TGTGCCAGCCCACCCAGCTCTGGGGCCAACGTCCTGACTTTC CASPPSSGANVLTF
TRBD2 - TRBJ2-3 TRBV9 TGTGCCAGCAGCGCTGGACTAGTGAGCACAGATACGCAGTATTTT CASSAGLVSTDTQYF
TRBD1 - TRBJ2-5 TRBV6-5 TGTGCCAGCCGGGACAGAGTACGGACCCAGTACTTC CASRDRVRTQYF
- - TRBJ1-2 TRBV7-2 TGTGCCAGCAGCTTAGGACAGGATTATTTCTATGGCTACACCTTC CASSLGQDYFYGYTF
- - TRBJ2-3 TRBV6-5 TGTGCCAGCAAGTGGCAGGGTCGCACAGATACGCAGTATTTT CASKWQGRTDTQYF
- - TRBJ1-3 TRBV9 TGTGCCAGCAGCACACGCCGGGACAAGAGCTCTGGAAACACCATATATTTT CASSTRRDKSSGNTIYF
- - TRBJ2-1 TRBV6-5 TGTGCCAGCAAGGGGCCGCAGGGCCACTACAATGAGCAGTTCTTC CASKGPQGHYNEQFF
- - TRBJ1-2 TRBV2 TGTGCCATGCTGCAGGGGAGTGGTGGGGGCTACACCTTC CAMLQGSGGGYTF
TRBD2 - TRBJ2-1 TRBV29-1 TGCAGCGTTGAGGGCCGACTAGCGGGAGTATTAAATGAGCAGTTCTTC CSVEGRLAGVLNEQFF
TRBD1 - TRBJ1-1 TRBV5-1 TGCGCCAGCGACCAAGGGGTACAGGGGGCCGAAGCTTTCTTT CASDQGVQGAEAFF